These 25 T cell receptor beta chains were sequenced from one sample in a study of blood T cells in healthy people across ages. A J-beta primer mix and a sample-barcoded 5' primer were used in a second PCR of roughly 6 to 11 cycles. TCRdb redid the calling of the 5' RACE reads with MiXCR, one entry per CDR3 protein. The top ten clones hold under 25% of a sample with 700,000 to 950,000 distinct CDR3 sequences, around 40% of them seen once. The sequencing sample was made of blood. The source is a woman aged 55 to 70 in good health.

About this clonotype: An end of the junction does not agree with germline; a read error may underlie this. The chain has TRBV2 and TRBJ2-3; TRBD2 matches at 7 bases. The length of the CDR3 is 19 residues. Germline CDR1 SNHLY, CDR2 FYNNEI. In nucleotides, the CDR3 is TGTGTCAGCATCCTAAACAGCGTTTTGACTAGCACTAGCACAGATACACAGTATTTT. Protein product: CVSILNSVLTSTSTDTQYF.

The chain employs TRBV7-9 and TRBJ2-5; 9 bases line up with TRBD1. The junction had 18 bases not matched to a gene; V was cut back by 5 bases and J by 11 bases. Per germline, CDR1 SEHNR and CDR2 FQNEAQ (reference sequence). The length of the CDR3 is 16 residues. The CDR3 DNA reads TGTGCCAGCAGCCAAGACCCGCGGGACAGGGAAATGAAGCAGTACTTC. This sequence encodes CASSQDPRDREMKQYF.

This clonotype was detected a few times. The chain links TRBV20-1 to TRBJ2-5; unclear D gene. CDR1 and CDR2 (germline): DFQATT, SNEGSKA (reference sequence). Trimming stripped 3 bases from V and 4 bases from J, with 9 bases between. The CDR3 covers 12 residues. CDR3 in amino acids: CSARDQGETQYF. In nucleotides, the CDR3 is TGCAGTGCTAGGGACCAAGGAGAGACCCAGTACTTC.

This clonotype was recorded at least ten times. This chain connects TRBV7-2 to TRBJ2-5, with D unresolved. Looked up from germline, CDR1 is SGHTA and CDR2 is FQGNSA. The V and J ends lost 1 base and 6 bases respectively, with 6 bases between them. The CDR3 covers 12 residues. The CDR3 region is CASSLDGKTQYF. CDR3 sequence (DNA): TGTGCCAGCAGCTTAGATGGAAAGACCCAGTACTTC.

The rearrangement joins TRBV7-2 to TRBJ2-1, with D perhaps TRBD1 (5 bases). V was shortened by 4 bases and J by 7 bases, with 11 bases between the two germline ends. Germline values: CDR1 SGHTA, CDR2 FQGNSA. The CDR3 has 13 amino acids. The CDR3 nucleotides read TGTGCCAGCAGCTGGGCTGGGGCGAATGAGCAGTTCTTC. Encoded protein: CASSWAGANEQFF. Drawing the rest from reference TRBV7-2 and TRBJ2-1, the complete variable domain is GAGVSQSPSNKVTEKGKDVELRCDPISGHTALYWYRQSLGQGLEFLIYFQGNSAPDKSGLPSDRFSAERTGGSVSTLTIQRTQQEDSAVYLCASSWAGANEQFFGPGTRLTVL.

DNA of the CDR3: TGTGCCAGCAGCTTTCCTGGACAGGGACGCTACACCTTC. Its protein is CASSFPGQGRYTF. The chain recombines TRBV5-6 with TRBJ1-2; 8 nucleotides agree with TRBD1. Trimming removed 2 bases from V and 9 bases from J; junction bases left unmatched: 6. The CDR3 is 13 amino acids. The germline gives CDR1 SGHDT, CDR2 YYEEEE.

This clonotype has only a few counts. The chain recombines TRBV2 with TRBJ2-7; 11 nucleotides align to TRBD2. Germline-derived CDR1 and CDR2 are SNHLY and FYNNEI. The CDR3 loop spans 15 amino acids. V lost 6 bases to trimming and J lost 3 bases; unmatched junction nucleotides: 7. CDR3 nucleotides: TGTGCCAGCAGCGCCCTAGCGGGGGGTTTCTACGAGCAGTACTTC. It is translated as CASSALAGGFYEQYF.

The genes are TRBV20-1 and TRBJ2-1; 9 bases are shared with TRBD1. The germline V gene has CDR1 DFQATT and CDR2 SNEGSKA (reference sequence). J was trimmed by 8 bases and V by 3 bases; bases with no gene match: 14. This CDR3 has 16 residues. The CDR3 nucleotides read TGCAGTGCTAGCCGCCCTCGGGCGGGACAGGGACATGAGCAGTTCTTC. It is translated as CSASRPRAGQGHEQFF.

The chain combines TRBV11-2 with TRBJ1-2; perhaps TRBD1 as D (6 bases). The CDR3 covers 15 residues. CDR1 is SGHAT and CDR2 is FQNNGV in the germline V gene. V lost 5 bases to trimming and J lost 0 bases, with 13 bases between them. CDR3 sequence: CASSPIGTTNYGYTF. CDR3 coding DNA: TGTGCCAGCAGCCCGATAGGGACAACTAACTATGGCTACACCTTC.

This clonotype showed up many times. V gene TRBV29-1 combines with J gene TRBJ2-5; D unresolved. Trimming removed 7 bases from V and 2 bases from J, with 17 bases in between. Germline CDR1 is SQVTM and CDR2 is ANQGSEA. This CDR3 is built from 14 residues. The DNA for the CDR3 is TGCAGCGCTGTGCCCCCGACACTTCAAGAGACCCAGTACTTC. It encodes CSAVPPTLQETQYF.

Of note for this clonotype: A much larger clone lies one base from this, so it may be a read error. The CDR3 coding sequence is TGCAGCGTCTGTCCCGGGACAGATCGCCACGAGCAGTACTTC. It translates to CSVCPGTDRHEQYF. The chain uses TRBV29-1 and TRBJ2-5, with 7 bases that match TRBD1. With the DNA end fitting TRBJ2-7 better, the J assignment may be wrong. The CDR3 is made up of 14 amino acids. Germline V gives CDR1 SQVTM, CDR2 ANQGSEA.

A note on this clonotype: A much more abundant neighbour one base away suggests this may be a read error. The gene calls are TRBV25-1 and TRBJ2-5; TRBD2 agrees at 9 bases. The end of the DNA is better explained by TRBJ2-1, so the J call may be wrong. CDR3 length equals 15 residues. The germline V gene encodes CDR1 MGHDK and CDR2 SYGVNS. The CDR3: CASSEPGLAQETQFF. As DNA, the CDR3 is TGTGCCAGCAGTGAGCCGGGACTAGCCCAAGAGACCCAGTTCTTC.

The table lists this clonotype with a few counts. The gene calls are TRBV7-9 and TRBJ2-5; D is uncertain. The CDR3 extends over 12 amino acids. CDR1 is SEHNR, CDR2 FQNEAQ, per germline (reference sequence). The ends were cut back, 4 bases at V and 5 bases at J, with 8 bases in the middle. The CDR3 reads CASSWALETQYF. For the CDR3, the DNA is TGTGCCAGCAGCTGGGCACTTGAGACCCAGTACTTC.

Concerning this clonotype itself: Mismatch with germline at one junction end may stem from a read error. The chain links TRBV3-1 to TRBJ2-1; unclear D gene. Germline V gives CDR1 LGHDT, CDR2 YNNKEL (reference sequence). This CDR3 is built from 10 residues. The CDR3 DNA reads TGTGCCAGCGGAAACAATGAGCGGTTCTTC. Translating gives CASGNNERFF.

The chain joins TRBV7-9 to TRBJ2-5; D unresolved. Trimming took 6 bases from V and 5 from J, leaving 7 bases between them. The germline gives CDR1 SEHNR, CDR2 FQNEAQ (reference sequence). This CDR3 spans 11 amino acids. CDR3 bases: TGTGCCAGCAGGGCCTCGGAGACCCAGTACTTC. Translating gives CASRASETQYF.

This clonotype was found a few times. CDR3 nucleotides: TGTGCCAGCAGCTTGGGACAGTTGAATGAAAAACTGTTTTTT. It is translated as CASSLGQLNEKLFF. The chain links TRBV11-2 to TRBJ1-4, with 7 bases aligning to TRBD1. The CDR3 contains 14 residues. The germline V gene has CDR1 SGHAT and CDR2 FQNNGV. Trimming removed 3 bases from V and 5 bases from J; junction bases left unmatched: 3.

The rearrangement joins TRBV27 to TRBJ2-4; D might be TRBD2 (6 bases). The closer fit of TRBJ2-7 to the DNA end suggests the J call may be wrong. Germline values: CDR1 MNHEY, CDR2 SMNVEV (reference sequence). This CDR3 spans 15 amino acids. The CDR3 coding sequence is TGTGCCAGCAATCGGGACTCCCTGAAGATGGGCGAGCAGTACTTC. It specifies CASNRDSLKMGEQYF.

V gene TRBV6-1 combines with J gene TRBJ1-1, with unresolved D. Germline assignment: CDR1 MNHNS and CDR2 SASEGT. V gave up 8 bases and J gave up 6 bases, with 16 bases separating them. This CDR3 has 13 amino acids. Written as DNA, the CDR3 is TGTGCCAGCCAGTGGCAGGTCGAGGCTGAAGCTTTCTTT. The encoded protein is CASQWQVEAEAFF.

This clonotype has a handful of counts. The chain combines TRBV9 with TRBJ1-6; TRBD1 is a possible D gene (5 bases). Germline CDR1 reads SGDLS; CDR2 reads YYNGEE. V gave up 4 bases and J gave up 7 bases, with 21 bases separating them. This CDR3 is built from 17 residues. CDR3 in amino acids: CASSPWGGRVSNSPLHF. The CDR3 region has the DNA TGTGCCAGCAGCCCCTGGGGTGGCAGGGTGTCAAATTCACCCCTCCACTTT.

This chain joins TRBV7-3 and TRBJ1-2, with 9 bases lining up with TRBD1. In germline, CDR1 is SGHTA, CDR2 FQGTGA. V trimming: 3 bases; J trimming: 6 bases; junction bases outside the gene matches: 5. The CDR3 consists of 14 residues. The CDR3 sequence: CASSLEWTGDGYTF. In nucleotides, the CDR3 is TGTGCCAGCAGCTTGGAATGGACAGGGGATGGCTACACCTTC.

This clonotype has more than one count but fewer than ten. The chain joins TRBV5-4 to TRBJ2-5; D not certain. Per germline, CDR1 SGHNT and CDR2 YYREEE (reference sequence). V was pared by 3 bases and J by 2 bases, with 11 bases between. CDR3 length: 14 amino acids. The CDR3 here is CASSSDAGQETQYF. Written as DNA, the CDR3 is TGTGCCAGCAGCTCTGACGCAGGACAAGAGACCCAGTACTTC.

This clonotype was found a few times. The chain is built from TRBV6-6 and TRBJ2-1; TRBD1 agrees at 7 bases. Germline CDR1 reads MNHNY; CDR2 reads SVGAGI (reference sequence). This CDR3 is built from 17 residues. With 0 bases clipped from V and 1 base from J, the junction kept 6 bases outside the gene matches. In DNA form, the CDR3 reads TGTGCCAGCAGTTACTCTCAGGGGGTGTCGTCCTACAATGAGCAGTTCTTC. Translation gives CASSYSQGVSSYNEQFF.

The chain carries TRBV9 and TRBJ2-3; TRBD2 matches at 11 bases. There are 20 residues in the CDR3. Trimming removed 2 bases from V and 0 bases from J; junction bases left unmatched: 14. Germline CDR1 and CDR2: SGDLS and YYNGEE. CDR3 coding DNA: TGTGCCAGCAGCGTCCGGAATGGGGTAGCGGGAGGGCCGAGCACAGATACGCAGTATTTT. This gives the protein CASSVRNGVAGGPSTDTQYF.

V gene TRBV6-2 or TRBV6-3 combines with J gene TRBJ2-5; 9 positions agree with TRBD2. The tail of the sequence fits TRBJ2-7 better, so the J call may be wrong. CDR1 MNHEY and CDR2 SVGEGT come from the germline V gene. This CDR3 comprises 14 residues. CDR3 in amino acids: CASSPGLAAGEQYF. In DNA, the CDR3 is TGTGCCAGCAGCCCGGGACTAGCCGCCGGCGAGCAGTACTTC.

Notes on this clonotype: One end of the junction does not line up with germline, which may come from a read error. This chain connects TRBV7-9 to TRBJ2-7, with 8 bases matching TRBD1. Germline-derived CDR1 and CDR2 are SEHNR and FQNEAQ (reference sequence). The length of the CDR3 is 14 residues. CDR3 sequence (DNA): TGTACCAGCAGCTCGAAAACAGGGGGCTACGAGCAGTACTTC. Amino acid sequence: CTSSSKTGGYEQYF.